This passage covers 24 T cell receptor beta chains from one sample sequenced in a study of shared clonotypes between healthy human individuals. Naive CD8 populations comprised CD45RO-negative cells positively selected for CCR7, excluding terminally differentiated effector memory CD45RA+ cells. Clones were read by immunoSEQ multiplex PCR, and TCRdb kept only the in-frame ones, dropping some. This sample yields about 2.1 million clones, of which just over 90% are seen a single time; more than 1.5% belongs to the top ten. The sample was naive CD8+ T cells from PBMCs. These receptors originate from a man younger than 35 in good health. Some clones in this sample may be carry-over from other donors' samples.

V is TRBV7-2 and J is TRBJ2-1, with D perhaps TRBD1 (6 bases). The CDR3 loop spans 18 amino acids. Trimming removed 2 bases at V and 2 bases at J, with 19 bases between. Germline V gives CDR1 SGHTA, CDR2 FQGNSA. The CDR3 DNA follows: TGTGCCAGCAGCTTACTCCCAGGGGCAGGAATCACCTACAATGAGCAGTTCTTC. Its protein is CASSLLPGAGITYNEQFF.

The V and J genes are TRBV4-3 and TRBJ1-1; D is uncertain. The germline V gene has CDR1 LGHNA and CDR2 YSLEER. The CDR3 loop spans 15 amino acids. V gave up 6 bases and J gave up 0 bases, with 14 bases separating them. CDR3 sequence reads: CASSYRLGLNTEAFF. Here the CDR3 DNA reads TGCGCCAGCAGTTATAGACTCGGATTGAACACTGAAGCTTTCTTT.

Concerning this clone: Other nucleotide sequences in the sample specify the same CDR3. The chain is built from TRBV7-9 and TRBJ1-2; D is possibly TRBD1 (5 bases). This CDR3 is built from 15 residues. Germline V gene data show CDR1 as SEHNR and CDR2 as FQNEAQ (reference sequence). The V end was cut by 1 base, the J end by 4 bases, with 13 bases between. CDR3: CASSLGTGGSYGYTF. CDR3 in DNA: TGTGCCAGCAGCTTAGGTACGGGGGGTAGCTATGGCTACACCTTC.

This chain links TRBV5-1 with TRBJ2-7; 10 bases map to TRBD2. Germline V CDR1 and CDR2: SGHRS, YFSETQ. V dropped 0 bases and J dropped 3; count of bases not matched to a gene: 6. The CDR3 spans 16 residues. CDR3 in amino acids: CASSLDRASGSYEQYF. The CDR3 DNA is TGCGCCAGCAGCTTGGATAGGGCTAGCGGGAGCTACGAGCAGTACTTC.

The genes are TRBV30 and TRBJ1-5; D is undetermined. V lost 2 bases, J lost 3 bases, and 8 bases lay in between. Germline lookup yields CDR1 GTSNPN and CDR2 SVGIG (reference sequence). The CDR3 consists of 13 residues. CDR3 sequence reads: CAWSRRNNQPQHF. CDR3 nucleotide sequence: TGTGCCTGGAGTAGGCGTAACAATCAGCCCCAGCATTTT.

The CDR3 sequence is CASSHTSGSFYEQYF. Written as DNA, the CDR3 is TGTGCCAGTAGCCATACTAGCGGGAGTTTCTACGAGCAGTACTTC. The V gene is TRBV19, the J gene TRBJ2-7; 11 nucleotides align to TRBD2. Germline-derived CDR1 and CDR2 are LNHDA and SQIVND (reference sequence). The CDR3 runs to 15 residues. V was pared by 6 bases and J by 3 bases, with 7 bases of the junction left unmatched.

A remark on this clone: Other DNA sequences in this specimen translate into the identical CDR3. The CDR3 nucleotides are TGTGCCAGCAGTTTAGCAGCGAGCACAGATACGCAGTATTTT. Translated, it gives CASSLAASTDTQYF. V usage is TRBV28 and J usage is TRBJ2-3; D ambiguous. Germline V gives CDR1 MDHEN, CDR2 SYDVKM. The CDR3 is 14 amino acids. Trimming stripped 2 bases from V and 0 bases from J, with 6 bases between. The full variable domain, in which reference TRBV28 and TRBJ2-3 provide the parts outside the CDR3, is DVKVTQSSRYLVKRTGEKVFLECVQDMDHENMFWYRQDPGLGLRLIYFSYDVKMKEKGDIPEGYSVSREKKERFSLILESASTNQTSMYLCASSLAASTDTQYFGPGTRLTVL.

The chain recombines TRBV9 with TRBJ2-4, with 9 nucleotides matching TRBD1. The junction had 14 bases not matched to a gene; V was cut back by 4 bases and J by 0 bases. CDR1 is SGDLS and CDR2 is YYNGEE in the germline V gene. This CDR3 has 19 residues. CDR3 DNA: TGTGCCAGCAGCCACCCCGGGACAGGGTCGTTACCAGCCAAAAACATTCAGTACTTC. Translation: CASSHPGTGSLPAKNIQYF.

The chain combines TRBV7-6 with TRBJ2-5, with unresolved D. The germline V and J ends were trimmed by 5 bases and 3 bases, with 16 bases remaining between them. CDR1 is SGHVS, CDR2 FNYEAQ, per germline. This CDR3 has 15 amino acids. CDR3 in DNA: TGTGCCAGCAGCGTGGACCCTGGAAGCAAAGAGACCCAGTACTTC. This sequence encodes CASSVDPGSKETQYF.

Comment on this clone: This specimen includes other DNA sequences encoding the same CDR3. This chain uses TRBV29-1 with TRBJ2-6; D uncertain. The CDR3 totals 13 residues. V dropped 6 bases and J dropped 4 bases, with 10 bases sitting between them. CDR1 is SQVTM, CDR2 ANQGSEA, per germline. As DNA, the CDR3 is TGCAGCGTCCTCGGTGGAGGGGCCAACGTCCTGACTTTC. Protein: CSVLGGGANVLTF.

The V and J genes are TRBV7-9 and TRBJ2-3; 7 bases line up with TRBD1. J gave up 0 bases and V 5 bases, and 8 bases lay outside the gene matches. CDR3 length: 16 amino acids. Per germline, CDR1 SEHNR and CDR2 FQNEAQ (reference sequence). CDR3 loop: CASSPPGGPSTDTQYF. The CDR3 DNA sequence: TGTGCCAGCAGCCCCCCAGGGGGACCGAGCACAGATACGCAGTATTTT.

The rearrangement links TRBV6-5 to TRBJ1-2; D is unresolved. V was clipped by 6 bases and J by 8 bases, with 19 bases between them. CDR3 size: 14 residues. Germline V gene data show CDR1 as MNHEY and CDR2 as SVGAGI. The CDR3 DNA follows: TGTGCCAGCAGCCCGAACCCAGCGGTCATAGGCTACACCTTC. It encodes CASSPNPAVIGYTF.

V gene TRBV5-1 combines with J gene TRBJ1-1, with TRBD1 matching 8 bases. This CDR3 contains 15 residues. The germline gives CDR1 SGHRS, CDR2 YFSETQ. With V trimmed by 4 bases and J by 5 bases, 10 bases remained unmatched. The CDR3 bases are TGCGCCAGCAGCGCCTTACAGGGGGTACATACTGAAGCTTTCTTT. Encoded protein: CASSALQGVHTEAFF.

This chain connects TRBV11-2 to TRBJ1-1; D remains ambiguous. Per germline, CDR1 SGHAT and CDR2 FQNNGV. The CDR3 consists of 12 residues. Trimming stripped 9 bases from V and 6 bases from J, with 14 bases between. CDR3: CASSSLVAEAFF. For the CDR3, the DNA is TGTGCCAGTAGCAGCTTAGTGGCTGAAGCTTTCTTT.

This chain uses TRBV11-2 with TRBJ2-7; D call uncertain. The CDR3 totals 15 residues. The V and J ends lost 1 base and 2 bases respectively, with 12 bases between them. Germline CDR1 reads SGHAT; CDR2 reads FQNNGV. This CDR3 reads CASSLVGWRTYEQYF. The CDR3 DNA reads TGTGCCAGCAGCTTAGTTGGGTGGAGAACCTACGAGCAGTACTTC. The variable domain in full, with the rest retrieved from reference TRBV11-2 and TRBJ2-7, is EAGVAQSPRYKIIEKRQSVAFWCNPISGHATLYWYQQILGQGPKLLIQFQNNGVVDDSQLPKDRFSAERLKGVDSTLKIQPAKLEDSAVYLCASSLVGWRTYEQYFGPGTRLTVT.

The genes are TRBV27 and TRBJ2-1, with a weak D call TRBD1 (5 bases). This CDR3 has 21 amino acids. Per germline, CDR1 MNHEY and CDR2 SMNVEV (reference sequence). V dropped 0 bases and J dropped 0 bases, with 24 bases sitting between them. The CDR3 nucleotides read TGTGCCAGCAGTTTATCTCGGCTGAAACGCTCGACAGCCGGCTCCTACAATGAGCAGTTCTTC. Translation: CASSLSRLKRSTAGSYNEQFF.

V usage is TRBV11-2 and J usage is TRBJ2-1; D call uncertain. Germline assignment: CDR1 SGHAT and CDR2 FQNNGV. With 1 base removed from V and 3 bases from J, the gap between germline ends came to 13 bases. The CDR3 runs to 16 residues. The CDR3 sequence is CASSLGADANYNEQFF. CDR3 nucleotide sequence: TGTGCCAGCAGCTTAGGGGCCGACGCTAACTACAATGAGCAGTTCTTC.

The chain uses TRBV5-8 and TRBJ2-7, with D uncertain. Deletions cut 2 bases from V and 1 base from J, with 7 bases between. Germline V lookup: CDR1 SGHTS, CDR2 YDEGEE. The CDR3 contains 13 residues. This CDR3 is CASSFGSSYEQYF. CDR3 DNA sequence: TGTGCCAGCAGCTTCGGGTCTTCCTACGAGCAGTACTTC.

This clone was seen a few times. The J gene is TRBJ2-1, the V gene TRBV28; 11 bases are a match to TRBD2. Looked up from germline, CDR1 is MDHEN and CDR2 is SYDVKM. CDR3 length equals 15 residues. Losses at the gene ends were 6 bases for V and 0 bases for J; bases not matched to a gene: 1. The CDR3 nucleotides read TGTGCCAGCAGCACTAGCGGGAGCTCCTACAATGAGCAGTTCTTC. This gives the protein CASSTSGSSYNEQFF.

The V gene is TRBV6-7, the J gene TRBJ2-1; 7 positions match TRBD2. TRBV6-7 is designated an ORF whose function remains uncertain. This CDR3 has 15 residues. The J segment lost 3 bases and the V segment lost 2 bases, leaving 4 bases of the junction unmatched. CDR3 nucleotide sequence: TGTGCCAGCAGTTACAAGACTAGCTGCTACAATGAGCAGTTCTTC. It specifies CASSYKTSCYNEQFF.

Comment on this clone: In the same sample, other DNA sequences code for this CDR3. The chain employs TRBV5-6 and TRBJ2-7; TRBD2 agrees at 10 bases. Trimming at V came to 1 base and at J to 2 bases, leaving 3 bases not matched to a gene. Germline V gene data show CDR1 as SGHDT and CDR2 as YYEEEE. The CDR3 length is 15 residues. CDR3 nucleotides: TGTGCCAGCAGCTTGTCCCTAGCGGGGGCCTACGAGCAGTACTTC. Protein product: CASSLSLAGAYEQYF.

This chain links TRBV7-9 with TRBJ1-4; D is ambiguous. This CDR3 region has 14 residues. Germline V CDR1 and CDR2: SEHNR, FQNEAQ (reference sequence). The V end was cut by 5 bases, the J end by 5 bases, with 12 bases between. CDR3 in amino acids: CASSEGPLNEKLFF. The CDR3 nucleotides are TGTGCCAGCAGCGAAGGGCCATTAAATGAAAAACTGTTTTTT.

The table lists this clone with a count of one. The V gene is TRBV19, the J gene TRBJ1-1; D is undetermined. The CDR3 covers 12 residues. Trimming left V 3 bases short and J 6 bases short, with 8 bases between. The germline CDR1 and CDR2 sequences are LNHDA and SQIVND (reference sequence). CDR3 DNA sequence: TGTGCCAGTAGTATGAGGCAGTCTGAAGCTTTCTTT. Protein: CASSMRQSEAFF.

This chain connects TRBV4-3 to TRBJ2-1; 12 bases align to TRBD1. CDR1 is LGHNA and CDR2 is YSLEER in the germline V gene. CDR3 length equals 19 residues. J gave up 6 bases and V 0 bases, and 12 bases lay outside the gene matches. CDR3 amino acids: CASSQDSWRGQGARNEQFF. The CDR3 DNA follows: TGCGCCAGCAGCCAAGATTCGTGGCGGGGACAGGGGGCACGCAATGAGCAGTTCTTC.